The table lists the clone carrying this T cell receptor (beta chain) with a few counts. The antigen remains unidentified. This sample is part of a study of T cells after yellow fever vaccination. Study outcomes and limitations: Clonotypes found in both CD4 and CD8 compartments made up a small share.

Germline CDR1 and CDR2: DFQATT and SNEGSKA (reference sequence). Between the trimmed V and J ends, which lost 6 bases and 3 bases, there was a span of 17 bases. The CDR3 runs 15 residues. TCRdb used MiXCR to reprocess the 5' RACE reads, holding one entry per CDR3 protein. This table has approximately 550,000 distinct CDR3 sequences, 15% to 20% appearing once. This clonotype was obtained from a man younger than 40 who received the YFV17D yellow fever vaccine. This rearrangement joins TRBV20-1 to TRBJ2-2; the D gene is possibly TRBD2 (7 bases). The sequences come from PBMCs, collected 15 days after the yellow fever booster vaccination. CDR3 loop: CSAARWGGDTGELFF. The CDR3 coding sequence is TGCAGTGCCGCCCGATGGGGGGGCGACACCGGGGAGCTGTTTTTT.